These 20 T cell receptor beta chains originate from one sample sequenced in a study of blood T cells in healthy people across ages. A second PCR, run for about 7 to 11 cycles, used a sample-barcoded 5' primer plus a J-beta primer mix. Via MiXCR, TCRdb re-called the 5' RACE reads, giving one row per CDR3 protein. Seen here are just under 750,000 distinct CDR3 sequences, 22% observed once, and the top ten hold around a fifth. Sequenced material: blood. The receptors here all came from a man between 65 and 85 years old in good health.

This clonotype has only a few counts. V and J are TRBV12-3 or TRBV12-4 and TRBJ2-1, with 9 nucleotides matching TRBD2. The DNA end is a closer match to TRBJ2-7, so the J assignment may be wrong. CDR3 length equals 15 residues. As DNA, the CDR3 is TGTGCCAGCAGTTTAGCGCTAGCGGGAATTTACGAGCAGTACTTC. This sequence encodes CASSLALAGIYEQYF.

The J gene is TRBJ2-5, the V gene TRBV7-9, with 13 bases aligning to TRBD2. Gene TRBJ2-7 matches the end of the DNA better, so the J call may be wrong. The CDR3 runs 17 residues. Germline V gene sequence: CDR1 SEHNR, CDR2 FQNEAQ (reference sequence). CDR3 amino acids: CASSLTSGRALGYEQYV. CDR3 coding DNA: TGTGCCAGCAGCTTAACTAGCGGGAGGGCCCTCGGATACGAGCAGTACGTC.

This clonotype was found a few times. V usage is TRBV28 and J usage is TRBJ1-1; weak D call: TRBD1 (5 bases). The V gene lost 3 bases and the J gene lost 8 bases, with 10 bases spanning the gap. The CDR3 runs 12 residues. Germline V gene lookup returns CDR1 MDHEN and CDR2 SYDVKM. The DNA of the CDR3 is TGTGCCAGCAGTTTCGGGGCCGTAGAAGCTTTCTTT. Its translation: CASSFGAVEAFF.

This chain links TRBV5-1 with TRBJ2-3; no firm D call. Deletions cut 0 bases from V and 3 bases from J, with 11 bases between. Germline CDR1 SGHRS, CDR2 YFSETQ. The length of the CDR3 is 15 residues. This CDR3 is CASSLVSAQTDTQYF. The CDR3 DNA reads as TGCGCCAGCAGCTTGGTTTCTGCTCAGACAGATACGCAGTATTTT.

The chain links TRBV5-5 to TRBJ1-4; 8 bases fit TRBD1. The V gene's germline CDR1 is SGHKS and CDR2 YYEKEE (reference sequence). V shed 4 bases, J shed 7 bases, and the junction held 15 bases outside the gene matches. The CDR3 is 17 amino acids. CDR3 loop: CASSPQDRANGGEKLFF. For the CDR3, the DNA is TGTGCCAGCAGCCCTCAGGACAGGGCGAATGGGGGTGAAAAACTGTTTTTT.

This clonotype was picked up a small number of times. CDR3 region: CAIVRPAPDSNQPQHF. The CDR3 nucleotides read TGTGCCATCGTCAGGCCGGCTCCGGATAGCAATCAGCCCCAGCATTTT. The rearrangement links TRBV10-3 to TRBJ1-5; D remains unclear. CDR3 size: 16 residues. Trimming pared 8 bases from V and 0 bases from J, leaving 17 bases between. Germline lookup yields CDR1 ENHRY and CDR2 SYGVKD.

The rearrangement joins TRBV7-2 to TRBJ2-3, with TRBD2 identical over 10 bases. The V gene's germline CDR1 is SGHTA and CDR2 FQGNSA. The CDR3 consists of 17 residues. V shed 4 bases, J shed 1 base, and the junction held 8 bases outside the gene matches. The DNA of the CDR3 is TGTGCCAGCAGCTGCCTATGGACTAGCGGATGCACAGATACGCAGTATTTT. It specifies CASSCLWTSGCTDTQYF.

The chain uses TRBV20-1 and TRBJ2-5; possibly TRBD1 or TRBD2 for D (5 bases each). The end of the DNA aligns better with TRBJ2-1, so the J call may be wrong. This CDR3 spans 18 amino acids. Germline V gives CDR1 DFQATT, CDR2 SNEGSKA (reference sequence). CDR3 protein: CSALRDLRSVFNYNEQFF. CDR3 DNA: TGCAGTGCTTTGAGGGACCTCCGATCCGTCTTTAACTACAATGAGCAGTTCTTC.

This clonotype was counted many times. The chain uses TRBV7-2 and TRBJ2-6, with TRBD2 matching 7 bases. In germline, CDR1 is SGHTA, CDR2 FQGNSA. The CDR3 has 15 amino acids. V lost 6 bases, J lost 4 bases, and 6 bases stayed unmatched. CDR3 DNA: TGTGCCAGCAGTGGCGGGGGTGCCGGGGCCAACGTCCTGACTTTC. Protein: CASSGGGAGANVLTF.

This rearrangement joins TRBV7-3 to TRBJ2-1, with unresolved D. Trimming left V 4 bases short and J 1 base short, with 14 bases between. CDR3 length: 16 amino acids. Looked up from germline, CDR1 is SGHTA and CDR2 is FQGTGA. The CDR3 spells CASSSVGVASYNEQFF. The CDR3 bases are TGTGCCAGCAGCTCGGTTGGAGTGGCTTCCTACAATGAGCAGTTCTTC.

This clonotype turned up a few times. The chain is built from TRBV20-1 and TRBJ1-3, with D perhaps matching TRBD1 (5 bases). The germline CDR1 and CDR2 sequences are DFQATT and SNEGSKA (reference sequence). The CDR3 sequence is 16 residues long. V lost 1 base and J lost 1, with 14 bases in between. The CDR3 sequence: CSARVQGVKSGNTIYF. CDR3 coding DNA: TGCAGTGCTAGAGTCCAAGGGGTAAAGTCTGGAAACACCATATATTTT.

In DNA, the CDR3 is TGCAGTGCTAGAGATCGGGGGGGATACACAGATACGCAGTATTTT. It encodes CSARDRGGYTDTQYF. V and J are TRBV20-1 and TRBJ2-3; 8 nucleotides match TRBD2. Losses at the gene ends were 0 bases for V and 2 bases for J; bases not matched to a gene: 4. CDR1 and CDR2 from the germline V gene are DFQATT and SNEGSKA (reference sequence). CDR3 length: 15 amino acids.

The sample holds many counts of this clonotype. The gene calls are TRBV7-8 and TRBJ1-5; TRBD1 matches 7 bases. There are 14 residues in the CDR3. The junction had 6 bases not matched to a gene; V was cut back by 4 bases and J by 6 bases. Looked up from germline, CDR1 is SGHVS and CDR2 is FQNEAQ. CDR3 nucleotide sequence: TGTGCCAGCAGCTCTAGGGGGCGGGGTCAGCCCCAGCATTTT. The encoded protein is CASSSRGRGQPQHF.

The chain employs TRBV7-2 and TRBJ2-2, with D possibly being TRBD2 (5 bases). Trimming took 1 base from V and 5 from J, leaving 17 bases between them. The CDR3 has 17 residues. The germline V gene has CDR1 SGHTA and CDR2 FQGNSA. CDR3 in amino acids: CASSLEAHGVRTGELFF. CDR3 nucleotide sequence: TGTGCCAGCAGCTTAGAAGCCCACGGGGTTCGTACCGGGGAGCTGTTTTTT. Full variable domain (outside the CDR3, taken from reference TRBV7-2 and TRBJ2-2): GAGVSQSPSNKVTEKGKDVELRCDPISGHTALYWYRQSLGQGLEFLIYFQGNSAPDKSGLPSDRFSAERTGGSVSTLTIQRTQQEDSAVYLCASSLEAHGVRTGELFFGEGSRLTVL.

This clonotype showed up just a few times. CDR3 sequence reads: CASSQHRGTGAYEQYF. In nucleotides, the CDR3 is TGTGCCAGCAGTCAGCATCGCGGGACAGGGGCCTACGAGCAGTACTTC. V gene TRBV12-3 or TRBV12-4 combines with J gene TRBJ2-1; TRBD1 matches at 10 bases. The DNA matches TRBJ2-7 better at its end, which makes the J call doubtful. The CDR3 is 16 residues long.

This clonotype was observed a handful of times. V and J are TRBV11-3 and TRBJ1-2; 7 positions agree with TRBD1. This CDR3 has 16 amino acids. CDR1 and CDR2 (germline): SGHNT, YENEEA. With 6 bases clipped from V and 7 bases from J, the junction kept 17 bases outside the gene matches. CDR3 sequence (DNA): TGTGCCAGCAGTGGTTCGGGACAGAGGCCTTCCGGTGGCTACACCTTC. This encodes CASSGSGQRPSGGYTF.

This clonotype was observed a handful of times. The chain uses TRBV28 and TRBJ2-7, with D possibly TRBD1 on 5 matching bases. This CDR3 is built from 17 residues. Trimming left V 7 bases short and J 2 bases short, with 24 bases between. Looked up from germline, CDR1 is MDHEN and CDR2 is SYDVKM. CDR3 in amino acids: CASNYHRIEKETYEQYF. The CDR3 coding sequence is TGTGCCAGCAATTACCACAGGATTGAGAAGGAAACCTACGAGCAGTACTTC.

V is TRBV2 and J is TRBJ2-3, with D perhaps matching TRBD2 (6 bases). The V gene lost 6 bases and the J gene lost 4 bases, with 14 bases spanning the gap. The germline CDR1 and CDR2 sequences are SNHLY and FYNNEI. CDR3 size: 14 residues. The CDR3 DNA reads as TGTGCCAGCAGACTAGGGACTGAGGCAGATACGCAGTATTTT. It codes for CASRLGTEADTQYF.

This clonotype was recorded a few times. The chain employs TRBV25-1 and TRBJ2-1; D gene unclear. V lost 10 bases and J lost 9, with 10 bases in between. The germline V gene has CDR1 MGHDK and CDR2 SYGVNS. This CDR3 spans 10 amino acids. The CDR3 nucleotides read TGTGCCACCGAACGGGCTGAGCAGTTCTTC. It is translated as CATERAEQFF.

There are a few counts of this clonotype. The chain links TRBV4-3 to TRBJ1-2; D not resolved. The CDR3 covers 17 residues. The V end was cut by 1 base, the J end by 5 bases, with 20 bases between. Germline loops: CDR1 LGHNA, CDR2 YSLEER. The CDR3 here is CASSQALAEGGSYGYTF. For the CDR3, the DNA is TGCGCCAGCAGCCAAGCTCTCGCGGAAGGTGGGTCGTATGGCTACACCTTC.